This T cell receptor beta chain stems from a study of CD8 T cells in ankylosing spondylitis. Study outcomes and limitations: Peripheral blood samples showed relatively rare disease-linked clones, and these clones were CD8+. Seemingly characteristic of ankylosing spondylitis blood was a TCR beta motif consisting of eight highly homologous variants. Significantly higher representation of disease-linked clones was reported for matched ankylosing spondylitis synovial fluid. In the blood and synovial fluid of reactive arthritis, some motif variants had been previously reported.

TCRdb itself ran the 5' RACE reads through MiXCR, one entry per CDR3 protein. This table holds about 220,000 distinct CDR3 sequences, around 6.6% found once. In this sample, this clonotype turned up a few times. The antigen remains undetermined. The origin of this receptor is a male donor with ankylosing spondylitis. Specimen: blood, either unsorted or a sorted T cell fraction (not recorded which).

CDR3 amino acids: CASSFDLTGEETQYF. CDR3 in DNA: TGTGCCAGCAGCTTCGACCTTACAGGGGAAGAGACCCAGTACTTC. The chain is built from TRBV7-9 and TRBJ2-5, with 7 bases that match TRBD1. The CDR3 spans 15 residues. In germline, CDR1 is SEHNR, CDR2 FQNEAQ (reference sequence). The V segment lost 3 bases and the J segment 3 bases; nucleotides outside the gene matches: 7.